What follows is one T cell receptor (beta chain) and its context. This sample was taken from a study of shared clonotypes between healthy human individuals. Study overall: CD4 naive and memory got three plates each, CD8 naive two, CD8 memory one.

Germline CDR1 SNHLY, CDR2 FYNNEI. The CDR3 is 16 residues long. V lost 6 bases to trimming and J lost 4 bases, with 19 bases between them. TCRdb's table, derived via immunoSEQ multiplex PCR, lists solely in-frame clones and lacks some. The repertoire holds roughly 2.6 million clones, approximately 94% seen once, with over 0.12% in the top ten. This TCR derives from a man aged 18 to 29 in good health. The V and J genes are TRBV2 and TRBJ1-3; TRBD1 might be the D (6 bases). The sequenced material came from naive CD4+ T cells sorted from blood. Subset described: CD45RA+ positively selected. The CDR3 loop reads CASSLQMGGTGNTIYF. CDR3 nucleotides: TGTGCCAGCAGCCTTCAAATGGGGGGGACAGGAAACACCATATATTTT.